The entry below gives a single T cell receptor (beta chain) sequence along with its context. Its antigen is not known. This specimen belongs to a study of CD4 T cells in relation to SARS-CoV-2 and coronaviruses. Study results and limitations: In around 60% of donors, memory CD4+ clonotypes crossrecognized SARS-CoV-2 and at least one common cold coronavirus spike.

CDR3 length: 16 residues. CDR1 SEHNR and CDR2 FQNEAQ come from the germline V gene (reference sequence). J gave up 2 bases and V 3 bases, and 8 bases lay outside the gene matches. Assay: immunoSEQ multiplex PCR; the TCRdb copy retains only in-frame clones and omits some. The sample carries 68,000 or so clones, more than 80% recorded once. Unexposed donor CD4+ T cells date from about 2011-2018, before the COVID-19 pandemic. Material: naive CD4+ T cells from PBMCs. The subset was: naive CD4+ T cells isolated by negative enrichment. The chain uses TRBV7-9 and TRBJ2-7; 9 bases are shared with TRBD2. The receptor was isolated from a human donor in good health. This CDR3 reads CASSFPVGGRAYEQYF. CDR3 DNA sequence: TGTGCCAGCAGCTTTCCTGTGGGCGGGAGGGCCTACGAGCAGTACTTC.